Presented here are 4 T cell receptor beta chains from one specimen sequenced in a study of tumor and adjacent non-tumor tissue in lung cancer. No cell sorting was done before RNA was extracted from the tissue. Distant lung tissue was collected more than 3 cm away from the tumor edge. TCRbeta libraries were built with three rounds of nested PCR, modified from ARM-PCR. From the multiplex PCR reads, TCRdb called clonotypes with MiXCR, one entry per CDR3 protein. This table has 60,000 or so distinct CDR3 sequences, around two thirds appearing once. The material sequenced was distant non-tumor lung tissue. The receptor set was obtained from an older man with non-small cell lung cancer.

Worth noting for this clonotype: This may be a read error: a much more frequent sequence differs by one nucleotide. This rearrangement joins TRBV6-5 to TRBJ2-2, with 8 nucleotides matching TRBD2. This CDR3 is 19 amino acids long. Germline assignment: CDR1 MNHEY and CDR2 SVGAGI. The CDR3 region is CVSSYTGHRTSWVAGELFF. The CDR3, as DNA: TGTGTCAGCAGTTATACGGGACACCGGACTAGCTGGGTAGCCGGGGAGCTGTTTTTT.

The chain is built from TRBV18 and TRBJ2-1; 8 bases map to TRBD2. The J segment lost 4 bases and the V segment lost 4 bases, leaving 12 bases of the junction unmatched. The CDR3 is 17 residues long. Germline V lookup: CDR1 KGHSH, CDR2 LQKENI. The CDR3: CASSQATGTRGYNEQFF. The CDR3 DNA reads TGTGCCAGCTCACAGGCCACCGGGACTAGAGGTTACAATGAGCAGTTCTTC.

Comments on this clonotype: At one of its ends the junction is not consistent with the germline gene, which may arise from a read error. The chain has TRBV11-2 and TRBJ2-5; possibly TRBD1 for D (6 bases). Germline V gene lookup returns CDR1 SGHAT and CDR2 FQNNGV. CDR3 size: 15 residues. The CDR3 DNA sequence: TGTGCCGGCAGCCAACAGCGGACAGTTCAAGTGACCCAGTATTTC. It encodes CAGSQQRTVQVTQYF. Combining the CDR3 with reference TRBV11-2 and TRBJ2-5 gives the whole variable domain EAGVAQSPRYKIIEKRQSVAFWCNPISGHATLYWYQQILGQGPKLLIQFQNNGVVDDSQLPKDRFSAERLKGVDSTLKIQPAKLEDSAVYLCAGSQQRTVQVTQYFGPGTRLLVL.

Of note for this clonotype: A read error may produce the germline difference seen at one junction end. The chain uses TRBV5-1 and TRBJ2-2, with 7 bases identical to TRBD1. CDR1 and CDR2 (germline): SGHRS, YFSETQ. The CDR3 has 15 residues. Here the CDR3 reads CASSSGQRNTGKLFF. The CDR3, as DNA: TGCGCCAGCAGTTCGGGACAGAGAAACACCGGGAAGCTGTTTTTT.